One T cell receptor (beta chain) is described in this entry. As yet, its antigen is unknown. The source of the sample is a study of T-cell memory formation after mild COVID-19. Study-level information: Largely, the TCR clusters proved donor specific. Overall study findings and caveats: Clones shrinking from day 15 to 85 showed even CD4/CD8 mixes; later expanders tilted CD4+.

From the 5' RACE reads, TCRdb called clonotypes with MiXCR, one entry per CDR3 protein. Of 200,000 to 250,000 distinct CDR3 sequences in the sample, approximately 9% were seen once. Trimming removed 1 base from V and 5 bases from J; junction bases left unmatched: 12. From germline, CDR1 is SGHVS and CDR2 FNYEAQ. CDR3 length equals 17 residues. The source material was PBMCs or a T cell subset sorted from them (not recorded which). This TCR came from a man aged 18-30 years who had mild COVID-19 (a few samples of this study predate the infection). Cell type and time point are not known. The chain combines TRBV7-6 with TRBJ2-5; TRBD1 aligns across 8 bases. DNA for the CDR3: TGTGCCAGCAGCTTAGGTGTCAGGGGGCTTCTTTATGAGACCCAGTACTTC. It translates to CASSLGVRGLLYETQYF.